The rows below give T cell receptor beta chains drawn from one sample of a study of post-analysis software for immune sequencing data. Each CDR3 protein is one row after TCRdb ran MiXCR on the PCR reads. The sample includes approximately 660,000 distinct CDR3 sequences, 55% to 60% seen only once; the top ten take around 10%. Sequenced sample: blood. These receptors came from a girl aged 2 to 9 with multiple sclerosis. The CDR3 runs from the conserved cysteine through the conserved F or W. Each record gives: V gene, J gene, CDR3 protein.

>TRBV12-3/TRBV12-4|TRBJ1-3
CASSLVGGAGNTIYF
>TRBV7-2|TRBJ1-2
CASSLGGRASYGYTF
>TRBV5-1|TRBJ2-1
CASSFGLGDNEQFF
>TRBV28|TRBJ1-1
CASRRQVSNTGAFF
>TRBV19|TRBJ1-1
CASSDGYLNTEAFF
>TRBV7-2|TRBJ2-3
CASSYYPSTDTQYF
>TRBV12-3/TRBV12-4|TRBJ1-2
CASMRGGAQGYGYTF
>TRBV20-1|TRBJ2-3
CSARGSTSGTDTQYF
>TRBV20-1|TRBJ2-3
CSAPLSDTQYF
>TRBV12-3/TRBV12-4|TRBJ2-3
CASSLSGTDTQYF
>TRBV12-3/TRBV12-4|TRBJ2-1
CAGSPSGGAPFF
>TRBV24-1|TRBJ2-3
CATSEDAGSTDTQYF
>TRBV10-3|TRBJ1-2
CAIRDPWTAANYGYTF
>TRBV5-1|TRBJ2-3
CASTYLAGGHTDTQYF
>TRBV5-1|TRBJ2-7
CASSLVGGGRYHEQYF
>TRBV6-2/TRBV6-3|TRBJ1-1
CASREEGRTEAFF
>TRBV3-1|TRBJ1-2
CASSQVDRGHGYGYTF
>TRBV19|TRBJ1-2
CAIKRDYGYTF
>TRBV6-1|TRBJ2-6
CASSERHSGANVLTF
>TRBV12-3/TRBV12-4|TRBJ1-4
CASRLKLGKGEKLFF
>TRBV11-3|TRBJ2-2
CASRRGQGHTGELFF
>TRBV29-1|TRBJ1-2
CSVSGTDNYGYTF
>TRBV3-1|TRBJ1-5
CASSQGTGVGNQPQHF
>TRBV9|TRBJ2-6
CASSSRTSSGANVLTF
>TRBV10-3|TRBJ2-1
CAISKGNREQFF
>TRBV29-1|TRBJ2-1
CSVDPGGNEQFF
>TRBV6-2/TRBV6-3|TRBJ1-1
CASSYSSAEAFF
>TRBV12-3/TRBV12-4|TRBJ2-1
CASRKGPLPGNEQFF
>TRBV10-3|TRBJ2-6
CAISELTVSGANVLTF
>TRBV30|TRBJ2-3
CAFAGVTDTQYF
>TRBV3-1|TRBJ2-5
CASSIRRGGETQYF
>TRBV30|TRBJ2-1
CAWSPKRDREFNEQFF
>TRBV5-1|TRBJ2-5
CASSGTGTGFTETQYF
>TRBV5-1|TRBJ2-7
CASSLRASANSYEQYF
>TRBV5-1|TRBJ2-5
CASSWVEKEETQYF
>TRBV20-1|TRBJ2-1
CSARPLSSGRIDEQFF
>TRBV4-2|TRBJ2-1
CASSQGVLAGPSYNEQFF
>TRBV6-5|TRBJ1-2
CASSLGQGASDGYTF
>TRBV6-2/TRBV6-3|TRBJ1-2
CASSDQGALYTF
>TRBV18|TRBJ1-4
CASSPRPLSGATNEKLFF
>TRBV29-1|TRBJ2-3
CSARHSGQYF
>TRBV5-6|TRBJ2-5
CASRTLGQGGTQYF
>TRBV7-9|TRBJ1-2
CASSLAARRGHGYTF
>TRBV5-1|TRBJ2-3
CASSGGGSTQYF
>TRBV6-6|TRBJ2-1
CASTGAVYNEQFF
>TRBV7-2|TRBJ1-5
CANSLVPDGNQPQHF
>TRBV9|TRBJ1-2
CASSEPLDRVTYGYTF
>TRBV12-3/TRBV12-4|TRBJ2-3
CASRPLSAGAPDAQYF
>TRBV7-9|TRBJ2-1
CASSPPGQGIWEQFF